Presented here are 9 T cell receptor beta chains from one specimen sequenced in a study of CXCR3-negative and CXCR3-positive naive CD8 T cells. General study results and limits: TRB CDR3s of CXCR3-positive naive cells were more hydrophobic than those of CXCR3-negative naive cells.

No antigens are known for them. The authors made the TRB cDNA libraries by 5' RACE using UMI labels. Reanalyzing the 5' RACE reads, TCRdb keeps one entry per CDR3 protein, without DNA. This table lists some 85,000 distinct CDR3 sequences. Sequences were obtained from naive CXCR3+ CD8+ T cells from blood. The subset: CD45RO-CCR7+CD27+CD95- naive CD8+ T cells expressing CXCR3 (TNR3+). The receptors stem from a human donor in good health. Some clones in this sample may be carry-over from other donors' samples.

The chain carries TRBV6-2 or TRBV6-3 and TRBJ2-3. The CDR3 totals 14 residues. CDR1 is MNHEY, CDR2 SVGEGT, per germline. The CDR3 sequence: CASNHVSSTDTQYF.

This chain uses TRBV29-1 with TRBJ2-7. Per germline, CDR1 SQVTM and CDR2 ANQGSEA. The CDR3 consists of 13 residues. The chain's CDR3 is CSVVIGYSYEQYF.

V and J are TRBV6-5 and TRBJ2-3; TCRdb names TRBD2, which stays unverified in the absence of DNA. The germline CDR1 and CDR2 sequences are MNHEY and SVGAGI. The CDR3 length is 15 residues. The CDR3 protein is CASSHERAAGDTQYF.

The genes are TRBV3-1 and TRBJ2-7. Germline CDR1 reads LGHDT; CDR2 reads YNNKEL (reference sequence). This CDR3 is 15 amino acids long. The CDR3 reads CASTPDRQSSYEQYF.

This chain uses TRBV6-1 with TRBJ2-7. The CDR3 runs to 13 residues. From germline, CDR1 is MNHNS and CDR2 SASEGT. CDR3 sequence: CASSEGQTYEQYF.

The chain recombines TRBV7-9 with TRBJ2-3; the TRBD1 assignment by TCRdb is unverifiable without DNA. The CDR3 length is 15 residues. Germline values: CDR1 SEHNR, CDR2 FQNEAQ (reference sequence). CDR3 residues: CASSLLDSSTDTQYF.

The chain carries TRBV28 and TRBJ2-2; TCRdb proposes TRBD2, but this gene call is untestable without DNA. The CDR3 loop spans 15 amino acids. Germline CDR1 and CDR2: MDHEN and SYDVKM. This chain's CDR3 is CASRLLAGEAGELFF.

The chain uses TRBV20-1 and TRBJ2-1; lacking DNA, the TRBD2 call made by TCRdb goes unchecked. Germline CDR1 is DFQATT and CDR2 is SNEGSKA (reference sequence). CDR3 length equals 14 residues. The CDR3 spells CSARSGGDVNEQFF.

The rearrangement uses TRBV29-1 and TRBJ1-4; TCRdb gives TRBD1 as the D gene, but with no DNA this cannot be confirmed. The germline gives CDR1 SQVTM, CDR2 ANQGSEA. The CDR3 covers 14 residues. CDR3 residues: CSVEDGTGDEKLFF.